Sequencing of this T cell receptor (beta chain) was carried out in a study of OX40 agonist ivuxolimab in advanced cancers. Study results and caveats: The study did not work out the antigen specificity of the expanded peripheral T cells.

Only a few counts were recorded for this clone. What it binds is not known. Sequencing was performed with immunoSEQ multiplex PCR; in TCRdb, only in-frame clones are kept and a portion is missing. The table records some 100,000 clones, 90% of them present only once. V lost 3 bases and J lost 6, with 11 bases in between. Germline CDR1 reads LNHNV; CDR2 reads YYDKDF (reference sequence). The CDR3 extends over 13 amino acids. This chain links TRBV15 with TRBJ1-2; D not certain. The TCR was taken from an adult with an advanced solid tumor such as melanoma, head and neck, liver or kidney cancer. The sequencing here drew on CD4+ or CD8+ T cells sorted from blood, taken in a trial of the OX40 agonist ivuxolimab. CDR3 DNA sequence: TGTGCCACCAGCAGTGTGGTTTCGCATGGCTACACCTTC. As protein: CATSSVVSHGYTF.